This T cell receptor beta chain originates from a study of T cells expressing NK-cell markers. The germline V gene has CDR1 MNHNS and CDR2 SASEGT. The CDR3 runs 16 residues. Using the 5' RACE reads, TCRdb records one entry per CDR3 protein without DNA. This specimen shows more than 400,000 distinct CDR3 sequences; the ten leading clones hold 6% to 9.5%. The sample consisted of blood T cells: a sorted CD56 or NKG2C T cell subset, CD4+ or CD8+ T cells, or bulk PBMC T cells (not recorded which). This TCR derives from a woman between 18 and 69 years old in good health. The rearrangement joins TRBV6-1 to TRBJ2-3; TCRdb indicates TRBD2, and absent DNA this call remains unverified. CDR3 residues: CASRPGTRRIVDTQYF.